These 29 T cell receptor beta chains were sequenced from one sample in a study of blood T cells in healthy people across ages. The use of a sample-barcoded 5' primer and a J-beta primer mix characterized a second PCR of roughly 6 to 12 cycles. TCRdb itself ran the 5' RACE reads through MiXCR, one entry per CDR3 protein. The data hold 2 million or so distinct CDR3 sequences, with about 50% observed a single time. The sample comprised blood. The receptors come from a woman in her 40s in good health.

The DNA of the CDR3 is TGTGCCAGCAGTGACCCGTTCGAGGGGGCGGGTGGCTACACCTTC. Translation gives CASSDPFEGAGGYTF. This chain joins TRBV6-1 and TRBJ1-2; 7 bases match TRBD1. The V gene's germline CDR1 is MNHNS and CDR2 SASEGT. The V gene end was trimmed by 3 bases and the J gene end by 7 bases; junction bases not matched to a gene: 11. The CDR3 covers 15 residues.

The chain couples TRBV29-1 to TRBJ2-1; D call uncertain. The CDR3 is 12 residues long. Trimming pared 4 bases from V and 6 bases from J, leaving 10 bases between. Germline V lookup: CDR1 SQVTM, CDR2 ANQGSEA. Here the CDR3 DNA reads TGCAGCGTTGTGCCCCAGTCCAATGAGCAGTTCTTC. Its protein is CSVVPQSNEQFF.

This clonotype was seen only a few times. J is TRBJ2-1 and V is TRBV5-5, with D hard to call. The CDR3 has 12 amino acids. Between the trimmed V and J ends, which lost 0 bases and 10 bases, there was a span of 8 bases. Germline V CDR1 and CDR2: SGHKS, YYEKEE (reference sequence). This CDR3 is CASSLDPHEQFF. The DNA of the CDR3 is TGTGCCAGCAGCTTGGACCCCCACGAGCAGTTCTTC.

V usage is TRBV27 and J usage is TRBJ1-1, with D maybe TRBD1 (5 bases). V was trimmed by 0 bases and J by 0 bases, leaving 20 bases between them. CDR1 is MNHEY, CDR2 SMNVEV, per germline (reference sequence). This CDR3 spans 19 amino acids. The CDR3 protein is CASSLSFGGWLVMNTEAFF. In DNA form, the CDR3 reads TGTGCCAGCAGTTTATCCTTTGGGGGTTGGCTCGTCATGAACACTGAAGCTTTCTTT.

The genes are TRBV4-3 and TRBJ2-1; D is perhaps TRBD1 or TRBD2 (5 bases each). Deletions cut 3 bases from V and 2 bases from J, with 17 bases between. The CDR3 is made up of 17 amino acids. Germline loops: CDR1 LGHNA, CDR2 YSLEER. The CDR3 sequence is CASSHLLEGHPYNEQFF. CDR3 bases: TGCGCCAGCAGCCATCTTTTAGAGGGGCACCCCTACAATGAGCAGTTCTTC.

Details on this clonotype: A much larger clone differs from this one at a single base, so this may be a read error. V and J are TRBV29-1 and TRBJ2-5, with 11 bases identical to TRBD2. CDR1 is SQVTM and CDR2 is ANQGSEA in the germline V gene. V lost 6 bases to trimming and J lost 5 bases; unmatched junction nucleotides: 2. The CDR3 is made up of 12 amino acids. CDR3 sequence (DNA): TGCAGCGTGACTAGCGGGGAGGAGACCCAGTACTTC. Residues: CSVTSGEETQYF. Variable domain in full (rest from reference TRBV29-1 and TRBJ2-5): SAVISQKPSRDICQRGTSLTIQCQVDSQVTMMFWYRQQPGQSLTLIATANQGSEATYESGFVIDKFPISRPNLTFSTLTVSNMSPEDSSIYLCSVTSGEETQYFGPGTRLLVL.

This clonotype was observed a few times. This chain joins TRBV12-3 or TRBV12-4 and TRBJ2-7, with 8 positions matching TRBD1. Trimming took 7 bases from V and 3 from J; bases not matched to a gene: 5. The CDR3 is made up of 13 amino acids. In DNA form, the CDR3 reads TGTGCCAGCACACAGGGGGTAATCTACGAGCAGTACTTC. Protein: CASTQGVIYEQYF.

The chain links TRBV12-3 or TRBV12-4 to TRBJ1-1; no clear D. The germline V and J ends were trimmed by 7 bases and 1 base, with 10 bases remaining between them. The CDR3 runs 13 residues. The CDR3 coding sequence is TGTGCCAGCACCACGACGGCGAACACTGAAGCTTTCTTT. Translating it yields CASTTTANTEAFF.

This chain links TRBV20-1 with TRBJ2-3, with 7 bases that match TRBD2. This CDR3 spans 12 amino acids. The germline V gene encodes CDR1 DFQATT and CDR2 SNEGSKA (reference sequence). V gave up 6 bases and J gave up 4 bases; unmatched junction bases: 4. The CDR3 here is CSAAGVADTQYF. The DNA for the CDR3 is TGCAGTGCCGCGGGGGTCGCAGATACGCAGTATTTT.

This clonotype was observed a handful of times. The rearrangement links TRBV14 to TRBJ2-7, with D perhaps being TRBD1 or TRBD2 (6 bases each). Trimming took off 6 bases at V and 5 bases at J, with 11 bases between the two ends. Germline assignment: CDR1 SGHDN and CDR2 FVKESK. The CDR3 has 12 residues. CDR3 sequence reads: CASRGGGHEQYF. The CDR3 DNA reads as TGTGCCAGCAGAGGAGGGGGTCACGAGCAGTACTTC.

The chain couples TRBV6-5 to TRBJ1-6, with D perhaps TRBD1 (5 bases). The CDR3 spans 15 residues. Germline lookup yields CDR1 MNHEY and CDR2 SVGAGI. With 0 bases removed from V and 9 bases from J, the gap between germline ends came to 12 bases. The CDR3 region is CASSYSMGRSSPLHF. DNA of the CDR3: TGTGCCAGCAGTTACTCGATGGGGCGGAGTTCACCCCTCCACTTT.

The chain's CDR3 is CASRALWVLSYEQYF. The CDR3, as DNA: TGTGCCAGCAGGGCCCTCTGGGTGCTTTCCTACGAGCAGTACTTC. The chain uses TRBV28 and TRBJ2-7; D not resolved. The V gene lost 6 bases and the J gene lost 1 base, with 16 bases spanning the gap. The germline CDR1 and CDR2 sequences are MDHEN and SYDVKM. This CDR3 spans 15 amino acids.

V gene TRBV24-1 combines with J gene TRBJ2-5; TRBD1 agrees at 9 bases. Trimming at V came to 2 bases and at J to 7 bases, leaving 13 bases not matched to a gene. The germline gives CDR1 KGHDR, CDR2 SFDVKD. This CDR3 region has 17 residues. This chain's CDR3 is CATSDSKGGQGSWTQYF. CDR3 in DNA: TGTGCCACCAGTGATTCCAAGGGGGGACAGGGCTCATGGACCCAGTACTTC.

The rearrangement uses TRBV7-6 and TRBJ2-5; 9 bases map to TRBD1. V gave up 5 bases and J gave up 11 bases; unmatched junction bases: 12. CDR1 and CDR2 from the germline V gene are SGHVS and FNYEAQ. The CDR3 has 14 amino acids. The CDR3 region has the DNA TGTGCCAGCAGCAAGACCGGGACAGGGAGGGAGCAGTACTTC. Its translation is CASSKTGTGREQYF. Looking up the rest from reference TRBV7-6 and TRBJ2-5 gives the full variable domain: GAGVSQSPRYKVTKRGQDVALRCDPISGHVSLYWYRQALGQGPEFLTYFNYEAQQDKSGLPNDRFSAERPEGSISTLTIQRTEQRDSAMYRCASSKTGTGREQYFGPGTRLLVL.

Comment on this clonotype: Compared with germline, one end of the junction differs, possibly owing to a read error. The gene calls are TRBV20-1 and TRBJ2-1; D possibly corresponds to TRBD2 (6 bases). The CDR3 runs 14 residues. Germline V CDR1 and CDR2: DFQATT, SNEGSKA (reference sequence). CDR3 bases: TGCGGTGCTAAGGGACTGAACTCCTACAATGAGCAGTTCTTC. It specifies CGAKGLNSYNEQFF.

In its sample, this clonotype was seen a few times. The chain combines TRBV9 with TRBJ1-2, with 8 bases fitting TRBD1. CDR3 length: 16 amino acids. J was trimmed by 4 bases and V by 4 bases; bases with no gene match: 12. Germline assignment: CDR1 SGDLS and CDR2 YYNGEE. CDR3 coding DNA: TGTGCCAGCAGCCTAGCGGGGCAGGGGGCCCCCTATGGCTACACCTTC. It translates to CASSLAGQGAPYGYTF.

This chain connects TRBV7-9 to TRBJ2-7, with TRBD1 matching 10 bases. Germline V gene data show CDR1 as SEHNR and CDR2 as FQNEAQ (reference sequence). This CDR3 contains 15 residues. The V segment lost 5 bases and the J segment 3 bases; nucleotides outside the gene matches: 7. The CDR3 DNA sequence: TGTGCCAGCAGCCCAAAGGACAGGGGGAACTACGAGCAGTACTTC. Protein sequence: CASSPKDRGNYEQYF. The full variable domain, with the rest looked up from reference TRBV7-9 and TRBJ2-7, is DTGVSQNPRHKITKRGQNVTFRCDPISEHNRLYWYRQTLGQGPEFLTYFQNEAQLEKSRLLSDRFSAERPKGSFSTLEIQRTEQGDSAMYLCASSPKDRGNYEQYFGPGTRLTVT.

The chain couples TRBV4-3 to TRBJ2-7; tentatively, D is TRBD1 or TRBD2 (5 bases each). The germline V gene has CDR1 LGHNA and CDR2 YSLEER. Trimming cost V 4 bases and J 6 bases, with 19 bases left between them. The CDR3 is 15 residues long. The CDR3 region is CASSPDPGTGLEQYF. The DNA for the CDR3 is TGCGCCAGCAGCCCAGACCCCGGGACCGGGCTCGAGCAGTACTTC.

V is TRBV20-1 and J is TRBJ1-2, with TRBD1 as a possible D gene (5 bases). Trimming removed 5 bases at V and 0 bases at J, with 13 bases between. The V gene's germline CDR1 is DFQATT and CDR2 SNEGSKA (reference sequence). The CDR3 covers 14 residues. CDR3: CSASNRNTNYGYTF. The CDR3 DNA sequence: TGCAGTGCTTCAAACAGGAACACTAACTATGGCTACACCTTC.

The genes are TRBV13 and TRBJ1-2; no reliable D call. The germline V gene has CDR1 PRHDT and CDR2 FYEKMQ (reference sequence). The CDR3 has 13 amino acids. Deletions cut 3 bases from V and 1 base from J, with 6 bases between. The CDR3 DNA follows: TGTGCCAGCAGCTTCGAAAGTAACTATGGCTACACCTTC. Translation gives CASSFESNYGYTF. The whole variable domain, remainder taken from reference TRBV13 and TRBJ1-2, is AAGVIQSPRHLIKEKRETATLKCYPIPRHDTVYWYQQGPGQDPQFLISFYEKMQSDKGSIPDRFSAQQFSDYHSELNMSSLELGDSALYFCASSFESNYGYTFGSGTRLTVV.

Only a few counts were recorded for this clonotype. This chain links TRBV7-2 with TRBJ1-6, with 7 positions matching TRBD1. The CDR3 sequence is 15 residues long. Germline values: CDR1 SGHTA, CDR2 FQGNSA. Trimming removed 5 bases from V and 10 bases from J; junction bases left unmatched: 11. The DNA of the CDR3 is TGTGCCAGCAGCCCTAGACAGGGTCGGCCCTCACCCCTCCACTTT. As protein: CASSPRQGRPSPLHF.

In the case of this clonotype: One end of the junction does not line up with germline, which may come from a read error. The gene calls are TRBV20-1 and TRBJ2-3; possibly TRBD1 or TRBD2 for D (6 bases each). The germline CDR1 and CDR2 sequences are DFQATT and SNEGSKA (reference sequence). The CDR3 is made up of 14 amino acids. The CDR3 protein is CSARDGRDTYTQYF. For the CDR3, the DNA is TGCAGTGCTAGAGATGGGCGGGACACATATACGCAGTATTTT.

The CDR3, as DNA: TGTGCCAGCAGTGATCAGTGGGCGGAGGGAAGAGAGACCCAGTACTTC. It yields the protein CASSDQWAEGRETQYF. This chain joins TRBV12-3 or TRBV12-4 and TRBJ2-5; perhaps TRBD2 as D (6 bases). Trimming stripped 5 bases from V and 4 bases from J, with 20 bases between. This CDR3 contains 16 residues.

The CDR3 loop reads CASSELRGQSQREQFF. CDR3 nucleotides: TGCGCCAGCAGTGAGTTGAGGGGACAATCACAGCGTGAGCAGTTCTTC. This rearrangement joins TRBV10-2 to TRBJ2-1; a weak D match, TRBD1 (6 bases). The germline V gene has CDR1 WSHSY and CDR2 SAAADI. This CDR3 region has 16 residues. Trimming shortened V by 1 base and J by 9 bases, and 19 bases separated the two germline ends.

In this sample, this clonotype turned up a few times. The chain recombines TRBV7-2 with TRBJ2-3, with 15 bases identical to TRBD2. Unmatched junction bases numbered 8, after V lost 1 base and J lost 3 bases. The V gene's germline CDR1 is SGHTA and CDR2 FQGNSA. This CDR3 contains 19 residues. The CDR3 region is CASSLVGTSGGRGTDTQYF. Written as DNA, the CDR3 is TGTGCCAGCAGCTTAGTAGGGACTAGCGGGGGGAGGGGAACAGATACGCAGTATTTT.

The J gene is TRBJ2-7, the V gene TRBV6-2 or TRBV6-3; 7 bases agree with TRBD2. After removal of 7 bases from V and 4 bases from J, the junction contained 10 bases not matched to a gene. CDR3 length: 14 residues. Looked up from germline, CDR1 is MNHEY and CDR2 is SVGEGT. CDR3 sequence reads: CASTRSGAGYEQYF. The CDR3 DNA reads as TGTGCCAGCACCCGGTCCGGAGCGGGATACGAGCAGTACTTC.

This clonotype turned up a few times. V gene TRBV4-3 combines with J gene TRBJ2-7; 8 bases are a match to TRBD1. CDR3 length: 17 residues. The germline CDR1 and CDR2 sequences are LGHNA and YSLEER. The junction had 13 bases not matched to a gene; V was cut back by 1 base and J by 5 bases. CDR3 sequence reads: CASSQATSGGQNHEQYF. Here the CDR3 DNA reads TGCGCCAGCAGCCAAGCTACCTCAGGGGGCCAGAATCACGAGCAGTACTTC.

The chain combines TRBV5-1 with TRBJ2-5, with D perhaps assigned TRBD1 or TRBD2 (6 bases each). Germline values: CDR1 SGHRS, CDR2 YFSETQ. V was pared by 1 base and J by 5 bases, with 15 bases between. This CDR3 spans 15 amino acids. This CDR3 is CASSLRGLGGETQYF. DNA of the CDR3: TGCGCCAGCAGCTTGCGAGGTTTGGGGGGCGAGACCCAGTACTTC.

There are a few counts of this clonotype. The rearrangement links TRBV27 to TRBJ1-2; D may be TRBD1 (6 bases). The CDR3 loop spans 16 amino acids. Germline V gene lookup returns CDR1 MNHEY and CDR2 SMNVEV (reference sequence). Between the trimmed V and J ends, which lost 11 bases and 3 bases, there was a span of 25 bases. The CDR3 protein is CAAEGGLLGDDYGYTF. CDR3 nucleotides: TGTGCCGCTGAGGGGGGGCTGCTGGGTGATGACTATGGCTACACCTTC.